This T cell receptor beta chain was retrieved from a study of T cells after yellow fever vaccination. There are many counts of this clonotype. CDR1 is SGHTA, CDR2 FQGNSA, per germline. V lost 4 bases to trimming and J lost 14 bases, with 12 bases between them. This CDR3 comprises 12 residues. Template switching by 5'RACE produced TCR cDNA, adding a universal primer site and UMIs. TCRdb called the 5' RACE reads again in MiXCR, with one record for every CDR3 protein. The data hold 300,000 to 400,000 distinct CDR3 sequences, with around 11% observed a single time. This chain joins TRBV7-2 and TRBJ1-6; the D gene is possibly TRBD1 (5 bases). This sequence was found in a man aged 18-30 years who received the YFV17D yellow fever vaccine. This material consisted of CD4+ T cells sorted from PBMCs, taken 45 days after the yellow fever booster vaccination. CDR3 in DNA: TGTGCCAGCAGCTCCAGGGAGGCGGCCCTCCACTTT. Its protein product is CASSSREAALHF.